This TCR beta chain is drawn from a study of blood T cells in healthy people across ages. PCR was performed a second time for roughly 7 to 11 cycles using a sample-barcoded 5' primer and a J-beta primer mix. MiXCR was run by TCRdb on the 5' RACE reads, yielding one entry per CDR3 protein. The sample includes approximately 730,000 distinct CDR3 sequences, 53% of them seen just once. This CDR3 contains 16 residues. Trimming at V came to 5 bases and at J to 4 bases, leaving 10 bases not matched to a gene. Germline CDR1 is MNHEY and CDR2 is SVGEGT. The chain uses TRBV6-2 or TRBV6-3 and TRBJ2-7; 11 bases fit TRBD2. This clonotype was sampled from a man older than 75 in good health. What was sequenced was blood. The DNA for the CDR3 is TGTGCCAGCAGTACCTTACTAGCGGGAGTTGGGTACGAGCAGTACTTC. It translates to CASSTLLAGVGYEQYF.